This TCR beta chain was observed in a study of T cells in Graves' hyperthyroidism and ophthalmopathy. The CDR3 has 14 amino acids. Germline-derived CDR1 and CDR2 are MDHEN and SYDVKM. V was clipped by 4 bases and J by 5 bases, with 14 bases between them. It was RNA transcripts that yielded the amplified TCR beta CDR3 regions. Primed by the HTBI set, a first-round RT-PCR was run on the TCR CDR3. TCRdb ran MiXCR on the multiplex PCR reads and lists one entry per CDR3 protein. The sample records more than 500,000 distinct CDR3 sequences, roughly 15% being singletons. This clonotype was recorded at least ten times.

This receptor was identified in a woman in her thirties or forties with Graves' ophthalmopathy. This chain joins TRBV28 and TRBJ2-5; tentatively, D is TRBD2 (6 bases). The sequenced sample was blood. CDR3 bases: TGTGCCAGCAGTTCTGTCGGGACTCAGGAGACCCAGTACTTC. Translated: CASSSVGTQETQYF.